Sequencing of this TCR beta chain was carried out in a study of glioma-infiltrating T cells. General study findings and limits: CDR3 overlap between tissue and blood was very small. Non-neoplastic patients had below-expected tissue-blood divergence, while all gliomas exceeded expectation.

Deletions cut 5 bases from V and 1 base from J, with 11 bases between. The germline gives CDR1 DFQATT, CDR2 SNEGSKA (reference sequence). The CDR3 runs to 13 residues. TCR alpha and beta CDR3 regions were amplified from RNA using iRepertoire nested multiplex PCR. One-step reverse transcription and amplification started from around 100-400 ng of tissue mRNA or PBMC total RNA. TCRdb processed the multiplex PCR reads anew with MiXCR; each CDR3 protein has one entry. There are around 130,000 distinct CDR3 sequences in the sample; around 25% occur only once, and about a quarter lies in the top ten. This clonotype was counted ten times or more. As yet, its antigen is unknown.

V gene TRBV20-1 combines with J gene TRBJ1-1; the D is unclear. The receptor was isolated from a human donor with low-grade glioma or glioblastoma, undergoing nonglioma brain surgery, or in good health (not recorded which). Sequenced: glioma tissue, nonneoplastic brain tissue, or PBMCs (not recorded which). The DNA of the CDR3 is TGCAGTGCTTCGGACCGTTCGAACACTGAAGCTTTCTTT. It encodes CSASDRSNTEAFF.